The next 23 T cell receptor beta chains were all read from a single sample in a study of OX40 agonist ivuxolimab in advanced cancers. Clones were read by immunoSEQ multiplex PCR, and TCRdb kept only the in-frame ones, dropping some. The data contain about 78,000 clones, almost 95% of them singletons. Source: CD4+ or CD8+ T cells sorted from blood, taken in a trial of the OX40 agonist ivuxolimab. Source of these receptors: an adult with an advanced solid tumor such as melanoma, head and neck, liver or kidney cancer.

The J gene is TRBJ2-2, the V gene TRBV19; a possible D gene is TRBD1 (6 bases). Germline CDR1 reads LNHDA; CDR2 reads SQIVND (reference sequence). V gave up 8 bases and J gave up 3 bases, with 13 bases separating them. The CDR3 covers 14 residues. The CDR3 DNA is TGTGCCAGTTGTCCCTACAGGGACACCGGGGAGCTGTTTTTT. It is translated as CASCPYRDTGELFF.

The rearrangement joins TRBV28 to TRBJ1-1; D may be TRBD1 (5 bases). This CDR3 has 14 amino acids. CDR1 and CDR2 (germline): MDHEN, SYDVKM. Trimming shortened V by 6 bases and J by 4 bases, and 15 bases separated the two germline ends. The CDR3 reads CASSLPGRSTEAFF. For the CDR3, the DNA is TGTGCCAGCAGCCTTCCGGGGCGAAGCACTGAAGCTTTCTTT.

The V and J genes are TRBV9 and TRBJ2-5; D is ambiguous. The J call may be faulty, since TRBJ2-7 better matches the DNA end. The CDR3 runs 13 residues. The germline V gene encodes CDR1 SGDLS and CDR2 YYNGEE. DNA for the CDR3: TGTGCCAGCAGCCCTGGGCTTCGCTACGAGCAGTACTTC. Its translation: CASSPGLRYEQYF.

This CDR3 reads CASSSGGLDTEAFF. The CDR3 nucleotides are TGCGCCAGCAGCTCCGGGGGGCTGGACACTGAAGCTTTCTTT. The chain has TRBV5-1 and TRBJ1-1, with a weak D call TRBD1 (6 bases). The CDR3 consists of 14 residues. Germline V gene data show CDR1 as SGHRS and CDR2 as YFSETQ. The germline V and J ends were trimmed by 3 bases and 3 bases, with 12 bases remaining between them.

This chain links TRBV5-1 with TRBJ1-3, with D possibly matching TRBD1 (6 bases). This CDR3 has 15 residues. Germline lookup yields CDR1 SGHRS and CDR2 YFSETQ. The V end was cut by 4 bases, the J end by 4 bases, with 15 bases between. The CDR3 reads CASSPFTGPGNTIYF. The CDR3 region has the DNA TGCGCCAGCAGCCCATTCACAGGGCCCGGAAACACCATATATTTT.

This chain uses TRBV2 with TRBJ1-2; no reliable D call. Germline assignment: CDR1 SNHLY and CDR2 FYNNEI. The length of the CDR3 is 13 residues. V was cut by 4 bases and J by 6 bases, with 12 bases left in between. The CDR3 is CASSGEGWDGYTF. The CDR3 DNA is TGTGCCAGCAGTGGGGAGGGATGGGATGGCTACACCTTC.

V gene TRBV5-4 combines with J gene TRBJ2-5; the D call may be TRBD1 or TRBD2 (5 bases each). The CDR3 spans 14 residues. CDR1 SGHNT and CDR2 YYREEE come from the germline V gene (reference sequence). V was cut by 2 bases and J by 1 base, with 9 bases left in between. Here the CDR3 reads CASSFGGIQETQYF. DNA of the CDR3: TGTGCCAGCAGCTTTGGGGGAATCCAAGAGACCCAGTACTTC.

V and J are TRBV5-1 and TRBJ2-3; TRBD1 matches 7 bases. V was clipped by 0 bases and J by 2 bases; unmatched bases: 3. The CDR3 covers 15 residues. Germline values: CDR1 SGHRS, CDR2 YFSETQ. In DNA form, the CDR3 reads TGCGCCAGCAGCTTGGAGGGACAGAACACAGATACGCAGTATTTT. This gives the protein CASSLEGQNTDTQYF. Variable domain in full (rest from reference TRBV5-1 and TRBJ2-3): KAGVTQTPRYLIKTRGQQVTLSCSPISGHRSVSWYQQTPGQGLQFLFEYFSETQRNKGNFPGRFSGRQFSNSRSEMNVSTLELGDSALYLCASSLEGQNTDTQYFGPGTRLTVL.

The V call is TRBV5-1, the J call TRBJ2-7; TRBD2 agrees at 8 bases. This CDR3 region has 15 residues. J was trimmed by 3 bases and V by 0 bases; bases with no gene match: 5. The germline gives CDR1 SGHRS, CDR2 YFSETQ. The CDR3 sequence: CASSLVVAGNYEQYF. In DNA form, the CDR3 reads TGCGCCAGCAGCTTGGTGGTAGCGGGGAACTACGAGCAGTACTTC.

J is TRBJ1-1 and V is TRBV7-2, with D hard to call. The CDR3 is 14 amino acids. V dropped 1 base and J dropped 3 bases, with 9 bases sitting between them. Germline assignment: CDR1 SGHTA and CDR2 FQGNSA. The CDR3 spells CASSLVEGHTEAFF. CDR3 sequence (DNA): TGTGCCAGCAGCTTAGTAGAGGGTCACACTGAAGCTTTCTTT. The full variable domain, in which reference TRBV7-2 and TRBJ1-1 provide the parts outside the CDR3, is GAGVSQSPSNKVTEKGKDVELRCDPISGHTALYWYRQSLGQGLEFLIYFQGNSAPDKSGLPSDRFSAERTGGSVSTLTIQRTQQEDSAVYLCASSLVEGHTEAFFGQGTRLTVV.

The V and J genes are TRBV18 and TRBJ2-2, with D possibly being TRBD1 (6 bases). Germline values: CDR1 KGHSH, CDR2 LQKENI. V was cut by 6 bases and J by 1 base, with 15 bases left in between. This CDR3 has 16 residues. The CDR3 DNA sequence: TGTGCCAGCTCCCCCGAGGACAGTATGAACACCGGGGAGCTGTTTTTT. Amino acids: CASSPEDSMNTGELFF.

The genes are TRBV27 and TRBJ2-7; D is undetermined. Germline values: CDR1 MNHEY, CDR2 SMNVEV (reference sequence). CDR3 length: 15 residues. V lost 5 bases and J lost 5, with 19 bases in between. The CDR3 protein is CASSAYRAIMDEQYF. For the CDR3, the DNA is TGTGCCAGCAGTGCCTACCGGGCTATTATGGACGAGCAGTACTTC.

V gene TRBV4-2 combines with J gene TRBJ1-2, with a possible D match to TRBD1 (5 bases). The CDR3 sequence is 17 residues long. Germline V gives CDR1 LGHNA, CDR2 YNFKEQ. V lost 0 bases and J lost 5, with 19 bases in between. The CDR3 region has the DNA TGTGCCAGCAGCCAAGATGTTACTAAGGGCAGGGCTTATGGCTACACCTTC. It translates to CASSQDVTKGRAYGYTF.

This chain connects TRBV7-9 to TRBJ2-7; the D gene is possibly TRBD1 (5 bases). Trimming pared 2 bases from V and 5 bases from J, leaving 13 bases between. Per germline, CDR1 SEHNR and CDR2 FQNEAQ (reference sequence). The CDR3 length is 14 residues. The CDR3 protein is CASSLKDKRDEQYF. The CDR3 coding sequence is TGTGCCAGCAGCTTAAAGGACAAAAGGGACGAGCAGTACTTC.

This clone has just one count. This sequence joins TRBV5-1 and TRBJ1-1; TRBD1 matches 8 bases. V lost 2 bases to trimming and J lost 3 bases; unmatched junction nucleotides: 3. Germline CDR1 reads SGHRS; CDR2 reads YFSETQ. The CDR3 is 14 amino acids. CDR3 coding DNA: TGCGCCAGCAGCTTCTCGGACAGGGACACTGAAGCTTTCTTT. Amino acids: CASSFSDRDTEAFF.

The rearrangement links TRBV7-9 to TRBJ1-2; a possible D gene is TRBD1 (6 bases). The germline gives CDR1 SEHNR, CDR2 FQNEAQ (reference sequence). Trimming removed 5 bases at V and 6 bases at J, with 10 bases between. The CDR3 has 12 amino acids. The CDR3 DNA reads TGTGCCAGCAGCCTCCACAGGGATGGCTACACCTTC. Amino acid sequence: CASSLHRDGYTF.

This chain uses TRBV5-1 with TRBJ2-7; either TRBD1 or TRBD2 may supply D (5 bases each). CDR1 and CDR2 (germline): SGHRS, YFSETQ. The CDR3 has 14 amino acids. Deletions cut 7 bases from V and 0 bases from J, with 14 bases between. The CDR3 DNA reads TGCGCCAGCCGAGGGGAAACCAACTCCTACGAGCAGTACTTC. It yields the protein CASRGETNSYEQYF.

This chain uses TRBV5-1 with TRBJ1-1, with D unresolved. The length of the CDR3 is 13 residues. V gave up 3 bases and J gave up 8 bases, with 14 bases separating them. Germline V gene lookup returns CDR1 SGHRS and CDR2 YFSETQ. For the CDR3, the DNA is TGCGCCAGCAGCTACCGGACGGACTTAGAAGCTTTCTTT. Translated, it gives CASSYRTDLEAFF.

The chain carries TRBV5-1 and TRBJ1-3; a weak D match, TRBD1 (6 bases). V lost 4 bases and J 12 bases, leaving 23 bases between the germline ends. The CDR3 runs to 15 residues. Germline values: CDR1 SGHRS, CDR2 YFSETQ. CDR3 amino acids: CASSLDSQTQGIIYF. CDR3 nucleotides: TGCGCCAGCAGCCTGGACAGTCAAACACAAGGGATCATATATTTT.

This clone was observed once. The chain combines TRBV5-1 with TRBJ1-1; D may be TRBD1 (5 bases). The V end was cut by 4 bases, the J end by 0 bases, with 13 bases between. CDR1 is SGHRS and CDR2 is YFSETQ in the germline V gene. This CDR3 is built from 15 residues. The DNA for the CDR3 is TGCGCCAGCAGCACGGGACGGCTCATGAACACTGAAGCTTTCTTT. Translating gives CASSTGRLMNTEAFF.

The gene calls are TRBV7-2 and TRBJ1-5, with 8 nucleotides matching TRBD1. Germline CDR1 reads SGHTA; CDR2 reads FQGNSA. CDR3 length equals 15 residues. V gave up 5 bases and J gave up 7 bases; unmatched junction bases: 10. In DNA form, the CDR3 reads TGTGCCAGCAGCGAGGACAGGGCAGAGTGGCAGCCCCAGCATTTT. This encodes CASSEDRAEWQPQHF.

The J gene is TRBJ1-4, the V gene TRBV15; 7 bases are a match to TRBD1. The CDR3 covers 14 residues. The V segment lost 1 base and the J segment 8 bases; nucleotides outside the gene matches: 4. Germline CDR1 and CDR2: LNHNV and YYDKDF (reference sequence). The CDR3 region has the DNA TGTGCCACCAGCAGAGGGGGGGACAGCGAAAAACTGTTTTTT. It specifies CATSRGGDSEKLFF.

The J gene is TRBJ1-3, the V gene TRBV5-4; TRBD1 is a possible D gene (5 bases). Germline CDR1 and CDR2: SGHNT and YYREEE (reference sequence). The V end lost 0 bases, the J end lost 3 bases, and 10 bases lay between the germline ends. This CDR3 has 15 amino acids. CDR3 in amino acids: CASSLGGSGGNTIYF. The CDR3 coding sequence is TGTGCCAGCAGCTTGGGGGGCTCAGGTGGAAACACCATATATTTT.